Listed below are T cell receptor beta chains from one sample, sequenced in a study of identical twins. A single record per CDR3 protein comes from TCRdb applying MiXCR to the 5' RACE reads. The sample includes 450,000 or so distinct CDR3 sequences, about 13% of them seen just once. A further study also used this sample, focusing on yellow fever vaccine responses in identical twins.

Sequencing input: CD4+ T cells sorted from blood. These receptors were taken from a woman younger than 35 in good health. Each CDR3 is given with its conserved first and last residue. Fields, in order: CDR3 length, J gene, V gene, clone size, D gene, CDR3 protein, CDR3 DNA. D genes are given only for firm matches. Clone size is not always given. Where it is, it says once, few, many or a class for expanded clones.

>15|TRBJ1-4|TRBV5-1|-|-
CASSLAGGLNEKLFF
TGCGCCAGCAGCTTGGCCGGGGGCCTTAATGAAAAACTGTTTTTT
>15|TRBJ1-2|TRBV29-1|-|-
CSARDLGGTNYGYTF
TGCAGCGCCAGAGACCTGGGGGGTACTAACTATGGCTACACCTTC
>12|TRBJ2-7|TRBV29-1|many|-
CSVRDNSYEQYF
TGCAGCGTTCGGGACAACTCCTACGAGCAGTACTTC
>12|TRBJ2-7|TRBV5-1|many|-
CASSLDGVEQYF
TGCGCCAGCAGCTTGGACGGGGTCGAGCAGTACTTC
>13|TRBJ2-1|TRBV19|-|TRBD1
CASSQTGGIEQFF
TGTGCCAGTAGCCAAACAGGGGGCATTGAGCAGTTCTTC
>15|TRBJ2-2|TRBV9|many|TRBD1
CASSVVTGGVGELFF
TGTGCCAGCAGCGTAGTCACAGGGGGAGTCGGGGAGCTGTTTTTT
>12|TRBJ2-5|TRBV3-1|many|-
CASSQSESTQYF
TGTGCCAGCAGCCAATCGGAGTCTACCCAGTACTTC
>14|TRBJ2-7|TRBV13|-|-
CASSLTEWGYEQYF
TGTGCCAGCAGCTTAACTGAATGGGGCTACGAGCAGTACTTC
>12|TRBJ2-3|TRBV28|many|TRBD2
CASRGTSETQYF
TGTGCCAGCAGAGGAACTAGCGAAACGCAGTATTTT
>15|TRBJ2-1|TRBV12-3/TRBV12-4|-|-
CASSLYSLKYNEQFF
TGTGCCAGCAGTTTATATAGCCTTAAATACAATGAGCAGTTCTTC